This TCR beta chain is drawn from a study of blood T cell repertoires in COVID-19. Points on this clone: At the DNA level, this CDR3 is encoded by other sequences in the same sample as well.

Only in-frame clones appear in the TCRdb table, and some are missing; sequencing was by immunoSEQ multiplex PCR. The profile shows some 330,000 clones, 70% to 90% of them singletons. What was sequenced was peripheral blood. This receptor was identified in a woman in her forties or fifties with active or convalescent COVID-19.

The CDR3 DNA reads as TGTGCCTGGGACAGGGGCTATGGCTACACCTTC. Amino acid sequence: CAWDRGYGYTF. This chain links TRBV30 with TRBJ1-2, with 8 positions matching TRBD1. From germline, CDR1 is GTSNPN and CDR2 SVGIG (reference sequence). V dropped 5 bases and J dropped 4; count of bases not matched to a gene: 0. The CDR3 is 11 residues long.